Below, 5 T cell receptor beta chains from the same sample are listed, as sequenced in a study of T cells in localized non-small cell lung cancer (TCRdb year 2020). To prepare the library, the immunoSEQ multiplex PCR assay was applied. TCRdb obtained this table from immuneACCESS and retained in-frame rearrangements with V and J assigned. These tables miss some clones; where compared with another copy, unresolved V genes account for less than half of the shortfall, and the remainder is unexplained. This sample has almost 30,000 clones in its table, and more than 70% of those were observed once. The ten top clones hold approximately 12% of the sample. The sequencing used peripheral blood, collected before any cancer treatment. The source is a female donor over 55 with stage III squamous cell lung carcinoma.

The V and J genes are TRBV5-1 and TRBJ2-3; TRBD2 matches 7 bases. CDR3 size: 16 residues. Germline V lookup: CDR1 SGHRS, CDR2 YFSETQ. V was clipped by 0 bases and J by 2 bases; unmatched bases: 6. The CDR3: CASSLVLGGFTDTQYF. CDR3 nucleotides: TGCGCCAGCAGCTTGGTTTTGGGAGGGTTCACAGATACGCAGTATTTT.

The rearrangement links TRBV18 to TRBJ1-1, with a tentative D call TRBD1 (6 bases). V was trimmed by 2 bases and J by 0 bases, leaving 13 bases between them. Germline loops: CDR1 KGHSH, CDR2 LQKENI. The CDR3 sequence is 16 residues long. The CDR3 reads CASSPGRGLMNTEAFF. For the CDR3, the DNA is TGTGCCAGCTCACCAGGCAGGGGCCTCATGAACACTGAAGCTTTCTTT.

This chain links TRBV6-6 with TRBJ2-7; 7 bases are a match to TRBD2. Trimming at V came to 5 bases and at J to 2 bases, leaving 3 bases not matched to a gene. CDR1 MNHNY and CDR2 SVGAGI come from the germline V gene (reference sequence). The CDR3 length is 13 residues. CDR3 nucleotide sequence: TGTGCCAGCAGTAGCGGGACCACCTACGAGCAGTACTTC. Its protein is CASSSGTTYEQYF.

The V and J genes are TRBV28 and TRBJ2-7; 7 nucleotides agree with TRBD2. The V gene's germline CDR1 is MDHEN and CDR2 SYDVKM. The CDR3 length is 13 residues. V was pared by 7 bases and J by 6 bases, with 9 bases of the junction left unmatched. The CDR3 spells CASTPRGGGEQYF. CDR3 nucleotide sequence: TGTGCCAGCACCCCCCGCGGGGGTGGCGAGCAGTACTTC.

The V and J genes are TRBV27 and TRBJ2-7; 9 bases agree with TRBD1. After removal of 5 bases from V and 2 bases from J, the junction contained 1 base not matched to a gene. This CDR3 is built from 13 residues. Germline CDR1 and CDR2: MNHEY and SMNVEV (reference sequence). The chain's CDR3 is CASSRTGAYEQYF. The CDR3 DNA sequence: TGTGCCAGCAGTCGGACAGGGGCCTACGAGCAGTACTTC.